The next 19 T cell receptor beta chains were all read from a single sample in a study of a mutant IDH1 vaccine in newly diagnosed glioma (dated by TCRdb to the early 2020s). Library preparation was by the immunoSEQ multiplex PCR assay. In TCRdb, the immuneACCESS table is reduced to in-frame sequences with V and J assigned. These tables do not hold every clone; where another copy was compared, an unresolved V gene accounts for under half, and the others remain unexplained. The sample table holds some 61,000 clones, of which about 86% were seen once. In total, the top ten clones hold roughly 2.6% of the sample. The sample's time point label is to be understood as: baseline, week 1 (first vaccination visit). Interpreted using the paper, the treatment or condition label stands for: pre-vaccination baseline after standard-of-care therapy. The sample here was PBMCs, taken from a glioma patient treated with radiotherapy, temozolomide or both. These receptors were collected from a man in his thirties or forties with glioma.

V is TRBV6-6 and J is TRBJ2-5; 7 bases fit TRBD1. The CDR3 extends over 14 amino acids. V lost 2 bases and J lost 7; bases outside the gene matches: 7. The germline V gene has CDR1 MNHNY and CDR2 SVGAGI (reference sequence). CDR3 sequence (DNA): TGTGCCAGCAGTTACCCCAGGGGGAACGGGACCCAGTACTTC. Protein sequence: CASSYPRGNGTQYF.

This chain connects TRBV5-6 to TRBJ1-6; D gene uncertain. Germline V gives CDR1 SGHDT, CDR2 YYEEEE. The germline V and J ends were trimmed by 2 bases and 13 bases, with 16 bases remaining between them. This CDR3 comprises 14 residues. CDR3 in DNA: TGTGCCAGCAGCTTAAGAGGGCCCGCGGCTCCCCTCCACTTT. Translated, it gives CASSLRGPAAPLHF.

V is TRBV14 and J is TRBJ1-2; tentatively, D is TRBD1 (6 bases). The germline V and J ends were trimmed by 1 base and 4 bases, with 22 bases remaining between them. The CDR3 is 18 residues long. CDR1 SGHDN and CDR2 FVKESK come from the germline V gene. This CDR3 reads CASSQVRSGGARGYGYTF. In DNA form, the CDR3 reads TGTGCCAGCAGCCAAGTTCGAAGCGGGGGGGCAAGGGGCTATGGCTACACCTTC.

The V and J genes are TRBV12-2 and TRBJ2-5; TRBD2 reflects the table's D call only, with no check against the DNA. TRBV12-2 is described as a pseudogene. This CDR3 region has 19 residues. The CDR3 sequence is CATQGAGTLPSPFPETQYF. CDR3 coding DNA: TGTGCAACCCAAGGCGCTGGGACTCTCCCGAGCCCTTTTCCTGAGACCCAGTACTTC.

The chain carries TRBV9 and TRBJ2-5; D is perhaps TRBD2 (7 bases). The V end was cut by 1 base, the J end by 5 bases, with 15 bases between. The germline CDR1 and CDR2 sequences are SGDLS and YYNGEE. CDR3 length equals 15 residues. CDR3 sequence (DNA): TGTGCCAGCAGCGTATTTTTGGGGGGGCCGGAGACCCAGTACTTC. This gives the protein CASSVFLGGPETQYF. The full variable domain, with the rest looked up from reference TRBV9 and TRBJ2-5, is DSGVTQTPKHLITATGQRVTLRCSPRSGDLSVYWYQQSLDQGLQFLIQYYNGEERAKGNILERFSAQQFPDLHSELNLSSLELGDSALYFCASSVFLGGPETQYFGPGTRLLVL.

The J gene is TRBJ2-1, the V gene TRBV11-3; a possible D gene is TRBD1 (5 bases). CDR3 length equals 16 residues. Per the germline V gene, CDR1 is SGHNT and CDR2 is YENEEA. V lost 1 base to trimming and J lost 2 bases, with 12 bases between them. The CDR3 loop is CASSLGGQGAYNEQFF. The DNA for the CDR3 is TGTGCCAGCAGCTTAGGTGGGCAAGGGGCCTACAATGAGCAGTTCTTC. Complete variable domain (other parts from reference TRBV11-3 and TRBJ2-1): EAGVVQSPRYKIIEKKQPVAFWCNPISGHNTLYWYLQNLGQGPELLIRYENEEAVDDSQLPKDRFSAERLKGVDSTLKIQPAELGDSAVYLCASSLGGQGAYNEQFFGPGTRLTVL.

The J gene is TRBJ1-2, the V gene TRBV27; 7 nucleotides agree with TRBD1. The CDR3 contains 18 residues. J was trimmed by 0 bases and V by 1 base; bases with no gene match: 11. Germline assignment: CDR1 MNHEY and CDR2 SMNVEV (reference sequence). CDR3 DNA sequence: TGTGCCAGCAGTTTATTGCGACAGGGTAACAGACCTAACTATGGCTACACCTTC. Protein: CASSLLRQGNRPNYGYTF.

The rearrangement joins TRBV27 to TRBJ1-1; D is ambiguous. Trimming cost V 8 bases and J 2 bases, with 6 bases left between them. The CDR3 totals 11 residues. CDR1 is MNHEY and CDR2 is SMNVEV in the germline V gene (reference sequence). The CDR3 DNA reads as TGTGCCAGCCACAAAAACACTGAAGCTTTCTTT. Translated: CASHKNTEAFF.

The gene calls are TRBV29-1 and TRBJ2-5; 9 nucleotides agree with TRBD2. The CDR3 sequence is 17 residues long. Germline CDR1 reads SQVTM; CDR2 reads ANQGSEA. V lost 5 bases and J lost 4; bases outside the gene matches: 17. The CDR3 protein is CSVKNFVASGDGETQYF. In nucleotides, the CDR3 is TGCAGCGTTAAGAATTTCGTGGCTAGCGGGGATGGAGAGACCCAGTACTTC.

The rearrangement links TRBV5-8 to TRBJ2-1; TRBD1 matches 7 bases. The trim removed 5 bases at V and 4 bases at J, leaving 6 bases unmatched. Germline V CDR1 and CDR2: SGHTS, YDEGEE. The CDR3 is 14 amino acids. The CDR3 loop is CASSSQTGYNEQFF. CDR3 DNA sequence: TGTGCCAGCAGTTCACAGACAGGGTACAATGAGCAGTTCTTC.

The chain is built from TRBV28 and TRBJ1-2; D unclear. Trimming pared 3 bases from V and 4 bases from J, leaving 6 bases between. The V gene's germline CDR1 is MDHEN and CDR2 SYDVKM. The CDR3 is 12 amino acids. The CDR3 DNA reads TGTGCCAGCAGTTTGAAGGGCTATGGCTACACCTTC. It codes for CASSLKGYGYTF.

The V gene is TRBV7-9, the J gene TRBJ1-5; the D is unclear. Germline V CDR1 and CDR2: SEHNR, FQNEAQ (reference sequence). V lost 2 bases and J lost 0, with 8 bases in between. This CDR3 contains 15 residues. In DNA form, the CDR3 reads TGTGCCAGCAGCTTAACGGGGATTAGCAATCAGCCCCAGCATTTT. This gives the protein CASSLTGISNQPQHF. Complete variable domain (other parts from reference TRBV7-9 and TRBJ1-5): DTGVSQNPRHKITKRGQNVTFRCDPISEHNRLYWYRQTLGQGPEFLTYFQNEAQLEKSRLLSDRFSAERPKGSFSTLEIQRTEQGDSAMYLCASSLTGISNQPQHFGDGTRLSIL.

J is TRBJ1-4 and V is TRBV7-2; D unresolved. The germline CDR1 and CDR2 sequences are SGHTA and FQGNSA. The CDR3 loop spans 14 amino acids. Trimming stripped 1 base from V and 3 bases from J, with 6 bases between. CDR3 nucleotides: TGTGCCAGCAGCTTAGGGGTCTCTAATGAAAAACTGTTTTTT. Amino acid sequence: CASSLGVSNEKLFF.

For the CDR3, the DNA is TGTGCCAGTAGTAGGGACAGGGGTATTGATGAAGCTTTCTTT. As protein: CASSRDRGIDEAFF. The V gene is TRBV19, the J gene TRBJ1-1; TRBD1 matches at 10 bases. CDR1 is LNHDA and CDR2 is SQIVND in the germline V gene (reference sequence). With 4 bases clipped from V and 7 bases from J, the junction kept 6 bases outside the gene matches. The CDR3 runs 14 residues.

The CDR3 DNA reads TGTGCCAGTTGTACGGGGGGGATGAACACCGGGGAGCTGTTTTTT. As protein: CASCTGGMNTGELFF. The chain uses TRBV19 and TRBJ2-2, with 8 positions matching TRBD2. In germline, CDR1 is LNHDA, CDR2 SQIVND (reference sequence). This CDR3 region has 15 residues. V lost 8 bases and J lost 1; bases outside the gene matches: 6.

The chain uses TRBV7-9 and TRBJ2-7; 7 nucleotides align to TRBD1. Germline CDR1 reads SEHNR; CDR2 reads FQNEAQ (reference sequence). CDR3 length: 15 residues. The V segment lost 0 bases and the J segment 6 bases; nucleotides outside the gene matches: 8. In DNA, the CDR3 is TGTGCCAGCAGCTTAGCGGGACAGTTAGGGGGCGAGCAGTACTTC. Its translation is CASSLAGQLGGEQYF.

This chain joins TRBV5-1 and TRBJ2-5; D not resolved. V lost 1 base and J 0 bases, leaving 4 bases between the germline ends. Germline V lookup: CDR1 SGHRS, CDR2 YFSETQ. The CDR3 runs to 13 residues. The CDR3 here is CASSLRYQETQYF. The CDR3 DNA reads TGCGCCAGCAGCTTGAGGTACCAAGAGACCCAGTACTTC.

The chain is built from TRBV5-1 and TRBJ2-3; TRBD1 might be the D (5 bases). The DNA end is more similar to TRBJ1-5, so the J call may be wrong. CDR3 length: 15 amino acids. Germline-derived CDR1 and CDR2 are SGHRS and YFSETQ. Here the CDR3 DNA reads TGCGCCAGCAGCTGGGCAGGGATTGGAACAGATACGCAGCATTTT. Its protein is CASSWAGIGTDTQHF.

The CDR3 loop is CASSIGHRAGSYEQYF. The CDR3 DNA is TGTGCCAGTAGTATAGGCCACAGGGCGGGCTCCTACGAGCAGTACTTC. V and J are TRBV19 and TRBJ2-7, with D maybe TRBD1 (6 bases). The CDR3 length is 16 residues. Germline-derived CDR1 and CDR2 are LNHDA and SQIVND (reference sequence). Trimming cost V 1 base and J 0 bases, with 13 bases left between them.